Listed below are T cell receptor beta chains from one sample, sequenced in a study of radiotherapy plus CTLA-4 blockade in lung cancer. Produced via immunoSEQ multiplex PCR; TCRdb's table is partial and in-frame only. This sample has 40,000 to 50,000 clones, with approximately 78% found just once. The specimen was peripheral blood, collected from a patient treated with radiotherapy plus ipilimumab. The source is a human donor with non-small cell lung cancer who had stable disease on radiotherapy plus ipilimumab. Both conserved end residues are part of each CDR3.

V: TRBV27; CDR3: CASSQKAGAWNQPQHF
V: TRBV9; CDR3: CASSASSGSYNEQFF
V: TRBV7-2; CDR3: CASSRGGWGAEAFF
V: TRBV10-3; CDR3: CAISGRLRAGVGDTQYF
V: TRBV10-3; CDR3: CAISGQIMNTEAFF
V: TRBV7-8; CDR3: CASQQAFSGNTIYF
V: TRBV19; CDR3: CASSRSGTSIYEQYF
V: TRBV5-4; CDR3: CASSLAGLAGQNEQFF
V: TRBV29-1; CDR3: CSVEWHPTGELFF
V: TRBV5-1; CDR3: CASSLAPGGPYEQYF
V: TRBV27; CDR3: CASSLGGPTVEQYF
V: TRBV6-5; CDR3: CASSYSRQNTGELFF
V: TRBV6-1; CDR3: CASTQGQRNTGELFF
V: TRBV27; CDR3: CASSSGGRQSHTGELFF
V: TRBV10-3; CDR3: CAISGTSGSSYNEQFF
V: TRBV6-5; CDR3: CASSSGANVLTF
V: TRBV10-2; CDR3: CASNREGGTEAFF
V: TRBV2; CDR3: CASTGEQNSNQPQHF
V: TRBV5-1; CDR3: CASSLTDANVLTF
V: TRBV28; CDR3: CASRWDRDYYGYTF
V: TRBV10-3; CDR3: CAISDGKGSEKLFF
V: TRBV6-5; CDR3: CASSYERGTDTQYF
V: TRBV30; CDR3: CASTTRSSYEQYF